This T cell receptor (beta chain) was obtained from a study of CD8 T cells in ankylosing spondylitis. Quantitative barcoded 5'-RACE was used to prepare TCR beta libraries. MiXCR was run by TCRdb on the 5' RACE reads, yielding one entry per CDR3 protein. The profile shows 200,000 to 300,000 distinct CDR3 sequences, more than 20% of them singletons. About this clonotype itself: What it binds is unknown.

General observations from the study: A subset of motif variants has previously been described in the synovial fluid and blood of reactive arthritis. The study looked at matched synovial fluid samples from ankylosing spondylitis patients. Disease-linked clones were reported to be significantly enriched there.

CDR3 size: 15 residues. Germline V lookup: CDR1 DFQATT, CDR2 SNEGSKA (reference sequence). V was trimmed by 4 bases and J by 7 bases, leaving 20 bases between them. This sequence joins TRBV20-1 and TRBJ2-4; D perhaps matches TRBD1 (6 bases). The sequencing sample was made of blood, either unsorted or a sorted T cell fraction (not recorded which). The sequence derives from a male donor with ankylosing spondylitis or in good health (not recorded which). The CDR3 bases are TGCAGTGCTATAAGTCAGGGGCCGCCACGTAACATTCAGTACTTC. Translated, it gives CSAISQGPPRNIQYF.